Listed here are 10 T cell receptor beta chains from one sample, sequenced in a study of CD8+ T cells in alopecia areata. RNA, once extracted, was reverse transcribed into cDNA for use as the sequencing template. Assay used: immunoSEQ multiplex PCR; TCRdb lists only in-frame clones, some missing. The sample lists 200,000 or so clones, approximately 38% seen once, with under 0.55% in the top ten. Regarding treatment: oral pan-JAK inhibitor, 5-10 mg twice daily. The sequencing used CD4+ T cells sorted from blood, collected at approximately week 31, from a patient treated with tofacitinib. The receptors stem from a human donor with alopecia areata.

The table lists this clone with a few counts. This chain connects TRBV19 to TRBJ2-5, with D possibly being TRBD2 (6 bases). Deletions cut 6 bases from V and 3 bases from J, with 23 bases between. This CDR3 is 17 amino acids long. Looked up from germline, CDR1 is LNHDA and CDR2 is SQIVND (reference sequence). The CDR3, as DNA: TGTGCCAGTAGCTATACCCCGACAGCAAGGAGGGAAGAGACCCAGTACTTC. This codes for CASSYTPTARREETQYF. Together with reference TRBV19 and TRBJ2-5, the CDR3 gives the full variable domain: DGGITQSPKYLFRKEGQNVTLSCEQNLNHDAMYWYRQDPGQGLRLIYYSQIVNDFQKGDIAEGYSVSREKKESFPLTVTSAQKNPTAFYLCASSYTPTARREETQYFGPGTRLLVL.

The chain couples TRBV30 to TRBJ2-5, with TRBD2 identical over 8 bases. Looked up from germline, CDR1 is GTSNPN and CDR2 is SVGIG (reference sequence). J lost 2 bases, V lost 0 bases, and 11 bases had no gene match. This CDR3 region has 17 residues. CDR3 in amino acids: CAWSVGKTSGSQETQYF. DNA for the CDR3: TGTGCCTGGAGTGTCGGGAAAACTAGCGGTTCACAAGAGACCCAGTACTTC.

The gene calls are TRBV5-1 and TRBJ1-5, with TRBD1 as a possible D gene (6 bases). The V and J ends lost 4 bases and 5 bases respectively, with 10 bases between them. This CDR3 contains 13 residues. From germline, CDR1 is SGHRS and CDR2 YFSETQ. The chain's CDR3 is CASSADSYQPQHF. The CDR3 DNA sequence: TGCGCCAGCAGCGCGGACAGCTATCAGCCCCAGCATTTT.

The gene calls are TRBV6-5 and TRBJ1-1, with 9 bases fitting TRBD1. The CDR3 totals 12 residues. V lost 11 bases to trimming and J lost 4 bases; unmatched junction nucleotides: 5. The germline CDR1 and CDR2 sequences are MNHEY and SVGAGI. The CDR3 reads CAVQGASTEAFF. The CDR3 DNA reads TGTGCCGTACAGGGGGCGAGCACTGAAGCTTTCTTT.

The chain couples TRBV2 to TRBJ2-7, with 8 bases identical to TRBD1. Looked up from germline, CDR1 is SNHLY and CDR2 is FYNNEI. Trimming at V came to 6 bases and at J to 2 bases, leaving 6 bases not matched to a gene. The CDR3 loop spans 14 amino acids. The CDR3, as DNA: TGTGCCAGCAGGGACAGGGTTCGGGCCTACGAGCAGTACTTC. The encoded protein is CASRDRVRAYEQYF.

The J gene is TRBJ2-2, the V gene TRBV7-3; D is uncertain. The CDR3 length is 12 residues. Per germline, CDR1 SGHTA and CDR2 FQGTGA. The V gene lost 7 bases and the J gene lost 1 base, with 4 bases spanning the gap. Here the CDR3 reads CASKVNTGELFF. For the CDR3, the DNA is TGTGCCAGCAAGGTGAACACCGGGGAGCTGTTTTTT.

This chain links TRBV30 with TRBJ1-3, with D unresolved. Trimming took off 3 bases at V and 0 bases at J, with 3 bases between the two ends. The CDR3 spans 12 residues. Germline values: CDR1 GTSNPN, CDR2 SVGIG (reference sequence). The CDR3 loop reads CAWRHSGNTIYF. The DNA for the CDR3 is TGTGCCTGGAGGCACTCTGGAAACACCATATATTTT.

In its sample, this clone was seen a few times. The V call is TRBV7-9, the J call TRBJ2-1; TRBD2 matches 11 bases. The CDR3 spans 19 residues. The V and J ends lost 5 bases and 0 bases, in that order; junction bases with no gene match: 12. Germline V gene data show CDR1 as SEHNR and CDR2 as FQNEAQ (reference sequence). The CDR3 is CASSPRGLAASSSYNEQFF. CDR3 coding DNA: TGTGCCAGCAGCCCAAGGGGACTAGCGGCCTCGAGCTCCTACAATGAGCAGTTCTTC.

V is TRBV4-1 and J is TRBJ1-4; no clear D gene. V was pared by 1 base and J by 8 bases, with 8 bases between. Germline V gives CDR1 MGHRA, CDR2 YSYEKL. CDR3 size: 13 residues. The CDR3 sequence: CASSQGGGEKLFF. For the CDR3, the DNA is TGCGCCAGCAGCCAAGGCGGCGGGGAAAAACTGTTTTTT.

Remarks on this clone: The sample holds other DNA sequences that translate to the same CDR3. V and J are TRBV29-1 and TRBJ1-6; D is undetermined. The CDR3 sequence is 12 residues long. CDR1 is SQVTM, CDR2 ANQGSEA, per germline. The V end lost 5 bases, the J end lost 7 bases, and 9 bases lay between the germline ends. The CDR3, as DNA: TGCAGCGTTAGTGAAGGGAATTCACCCCTCCACTTT. Amino acid sequence: CSVSEGNSPLHF.